This entry is about one T cell receptor beta chain. The specificity of this receptor is unknown. The record has no base qualities; no much larger clone is one base away. This record comes from a study of shared clonotypes between healthy human individuals (dated by TCRdb to the early 2020s). General notes on the study: A few men and two women, aged 18 to 49 years, made up the cohort. To estimate repertoire size and how much clonotype sharing occurs between individuals, the study deeply sequenced the blood TCR repertoires of about five healthy adults. Different laboratories and diverse techniques were used to prepare libraries and sequence TCR repertoires, to increase sequencing depth and limit assay-specific biases. Leukapheresis yielded between about 0.8 and 8.9 billion PBMCs per donor. For each donor, CD4 naive and CD4 memory were each given three plates, CD8 naive was given two plates, and CD8 memory was given one plate. The paper's findings and limits, for the study overall: Sampling was restricted to blood, and TCR repertoires in tissues likely differ from the TCR repertoires found in blood. Sharing across four donors was observed for approximately 5% of naive CD4, less than 4% of naive CD8, about 2.3% of memory CD4, and over 0.3% of memory CD8 clonotypes. The genetic and exposure-history diversity represented was limited by the small number of donors. Higher generation probabilities were observed for clonotypes shared by all four sorted-subset donors than for non-shared clonotypes. Larger estimated clonotype richness was generally found for naive subsets than for memory subsets. Rarefaction of sorted-subset datasets indicated incomplete sequencing despite the large sequencing depth. Pairwise subsampling indicated that sequencing depth was expected to affect the degree of clonotype sharing among donors.

Donors were healthy HIV-negative adults with no recently reported acute infections or vaccinations. Every donor was a Caucasian adult living in Nashville, Tennessee, USA. CD4+ T cells were enriched by magnetic negative selection, after which naive cells were positively selected on CD45RA and the negative fraction was taken as the memory subset. After blood collection by leukapheresis, PBMCs were isolated using Ficoll-Histopaque density gradient centrifugation and then cryopreserved in the vapor phase of liquid nitrogen. Analytical flow cytometry was used to check the purity and quantity of every magnetically sorted T cell population. Each sorted fraction had its genomic DNA isolated and then quantified by UV absorbance on a Nanodrop 2000c. Using the deep immunoSEQ assay, TCR CDR3 regions were amplified from genomic DNA by multiplex PCR. Genomic DNA extracted from each cell subset was distributed evenly over all wells of several immunoSEQ 96-well plates, and each plate served as one replicate. For sorted subsets, each replicate PCR was loaded with 200 ng genomic DNA, equivalent to some 31,000 T cell genomes. The purified libraries were quantified using a Qubit 3.0 fluorometer, sized with a Bioanalyzer 2100, and then quantified again using the KAPA Library Quantification kit. Every immunoSEQ 96-well plate was sequenced on a separate single-read 150-cycle Illumina NextSeq 550 flow cell. From the authors' description of their analysis: Because the immunoSEQ output included only junctional sequences and no quality scores, the filtering could not be the same as the filtering used for full-length reads. To assign V/J genes and CDR3, sequences were annotated using PyIR, a Python wrapper for IgBLAST v1.9, with IMGT germline references. Reads were removed for weak V/J assignments (E-value above 1e-6), missing CDR3, stop codons, out-of-frame junctions, or ambiguous translated residues. V3J clonotypes were defined as sequences sharing the same inferred V gene, J gene, and CDR3 amino acid sequence. The percentage overlap between two repertoires was calculated by dividing the number of shared unique clonotypes by the size of the smaller repertoire. Three approaches were used to assess repertoire richness: RTK rarefaction, the Chao1 estimator, and Recon v2.1 estimates of unobserved clonotypes. OLGA was used to compute generation probabilities for all TCRbeta clonotypes that the gDNA method yielded from a handful of donors. Imported from immuneACCESS, the table was reduced by TCRdb to in-frame sequences with V and J called. These copies leave out some clones; in studies compared against another copy, an unresolved V gene accounts for under half, and the cause of the remainder is not known. V and J calls and clone size follow that table, whereas D and trimming were derived from the DNA. The sample table holds about 1.5 million clones, of which 95% to 99% were seen once. The ten largest clones take up around 0.47% of the sample.

CDR1 and CDR2, looked up from the germline V gene, are SGHNT and YENEEA. Its CDR3 holds 14 amino acids, cysteine through phenylalanine. Just CDR3 DNA is preserved here, 42 bases in frame from base 1. A distance of 10 bases separates the germline ends of V and J, which lose 2 bases and 5 bases respectively. The sequence derives from a man younger than 40 in good health. Sample: naive CD4+ T cells sorted from blood. According to the study, the label for this sample's cell subset or site signals: CD45RA+ positively selected. Recombination joined TRBV11-3 with TRBJ2-1, with the D segment possibly TRBD1 or TRBD2, each aligning over 5 bases. This receptor carries the CDR3 CASSLSPGHNEQFF. The DNA is TGTGCCAGCAGCTTATCCCCGGGGCACAATGAGCAGTTCTTC.